These 6 T cell receptor beta chains originate from one sample sequenced in a study of monozygotic twins with inflammatory bowel disease. TCRdb reanalyzed the 5' RACE reads, giving one entry per CDR3 protein sequence and no DNA. Here the sample table reports about 450,000 distinct CDR3 sequences. Source material: blood. The receptors derive from a human donor with ulcerative colitis or Crohn's disease, or a healthy co-twin of an affected twin (not recorded which).

This chain uses TRBV2 with TRBJ1-5; TCRdb proposes TRBD1, but this gene call is untestable without DNA. The CDR3 has 14 amino acids. The germline gives CDR1 SNHLY, CDR2 FYNNEI. CDR3: CASSTGQGGEPQHF.

The V and J genes are TRBV29-1 and TRBJ2-2; TCRdb's assignment of TRBD1 cannot be checked, as there is no DNA. The length of the CDR3 is 13 residues. The V gene's germline CDR1 is SQVTM and CDR2 ANQGSEA. The CDR3 reads CSARGVGTGELFF.

The chain is built from TRBV5-1 and TRBJ1-1; TCRdb names TRBD1, which stays unverified in the absence of DNA. Germline CDR1 reads SGHRS; CDR2 reads YFSETQ. The CDR3 runs to 14 residues. The CDR3 protein is CASSSGQGNTEAFF.

The chain has TRBV27 and TRBJ2-5; with no DNA, the TCRdb D assignment of TRBD1 cannot be verified. The CDR3 has 16 residues. CDR1 and CDR2 (germline): MNHEY, SMNVEV (reference sequence). CDR3 region: CASSLKGGRIQETQYF.

The chain links TRBV28 to TRBJ2-4. Germline V CDR1 and CDR2: MDHEN, SYDVKM. CDR3 length: 15 amino acids. CDR3 loop: CASSAVRLAKNIQYF. Supplemented by reference TRBV28 and TRBJ2-4, the full variable domain reads DVKVTQSSRYLVKRTGEKVFLECVQDMDHENMFWYRQDPGLGLRLIYFSYDVKMKEKGDIPEGYSVSREKKERFSLILESASTNQTSMYLCASSAVRLAKNIQYFGAGTRLSVL.

The chain uses TRBV27 and TRBJ2-7; TCRdb's assignment of TRBD1 cannot be checked, as there is no DNA. Germline CDR1 MNHEY, CDR2 SMNVEV (reference sequence). This CDR3 region has 13 residues. The CDR3 protein is CASSRQGSYEQYF.